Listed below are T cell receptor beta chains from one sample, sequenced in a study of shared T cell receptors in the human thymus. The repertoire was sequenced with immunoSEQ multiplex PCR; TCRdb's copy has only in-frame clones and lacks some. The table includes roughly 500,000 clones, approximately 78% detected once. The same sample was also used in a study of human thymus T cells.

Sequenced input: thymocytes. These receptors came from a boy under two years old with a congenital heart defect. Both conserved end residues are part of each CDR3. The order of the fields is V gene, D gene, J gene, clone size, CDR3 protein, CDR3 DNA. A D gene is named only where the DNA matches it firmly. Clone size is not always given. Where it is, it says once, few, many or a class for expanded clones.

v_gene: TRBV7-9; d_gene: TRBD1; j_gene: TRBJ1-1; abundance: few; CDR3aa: CASSPLGQTHTEAFF; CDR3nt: TGTGCCAGCAGCCCCTTGGGACAGACTCACACTGAAGCTTTCTTT
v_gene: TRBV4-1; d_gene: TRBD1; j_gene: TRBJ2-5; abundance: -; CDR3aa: CASSQVVRRGPDPETQYF; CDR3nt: TGCGCCAGCAGCCAAGTCGTACGCAGGGGGCCAGACCCGGAGACCCAGTACTTC
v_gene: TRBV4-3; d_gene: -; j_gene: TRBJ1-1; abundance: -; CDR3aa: CASSQAPPDWSENTEAFF; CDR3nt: TGCGCCAGCAGCCAAGCCCCTCCGGACTGGTCGGAGAACACTGAAGCTTTCTTT
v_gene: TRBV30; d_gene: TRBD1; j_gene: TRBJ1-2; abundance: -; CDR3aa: CAWSVSGQGARGYGYTF; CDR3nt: TGTGCCTGGAGTGTCTCGGGACAGGGGGCGCGGGGCTATGGCTACACCTTC
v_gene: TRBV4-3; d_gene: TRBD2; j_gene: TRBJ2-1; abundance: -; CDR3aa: CASSQHRWASGGNEQFF; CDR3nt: TGCGCCAGCAGCCAGCACCGGTGGGCTAGCGGGGGGAATGAGCAGTTCTTC
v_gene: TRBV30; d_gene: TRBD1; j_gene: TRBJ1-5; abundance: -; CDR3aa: CAWSPKRGLDQPQHF; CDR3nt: TGTGCCTGGAGCCCCAAAAGGGGGCTCGATCAGCCCCAGCATTTT
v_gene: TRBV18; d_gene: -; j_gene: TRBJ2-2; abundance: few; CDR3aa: CASSPPEGTYTGELFF; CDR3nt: TGTGCCAGCTCACCACCTGAGGGAACATATACCGGGGAGCTGTTTTTT
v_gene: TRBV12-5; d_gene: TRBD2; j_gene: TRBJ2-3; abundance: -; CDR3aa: CASGFRGRDTDTQYF; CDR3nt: TGTGCTAGTGGTTTCCGCGGGAGGGACACAGATACGCAGTATTTT
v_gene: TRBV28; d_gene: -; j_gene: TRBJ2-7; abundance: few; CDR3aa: CASSFPSPAREQYF; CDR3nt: TGTGCCAGCAGTTTCCCGTCCCCGGCGAGGGAGCAGTACTTC
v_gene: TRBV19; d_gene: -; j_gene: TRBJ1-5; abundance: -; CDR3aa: CASSARTADYSNQPQHF; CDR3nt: TGTGCCAGTAGTGCCAGGACAGCCGATTATAGCAATCAGCCCCAGCATTTT
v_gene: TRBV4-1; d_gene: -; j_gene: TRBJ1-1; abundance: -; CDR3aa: CASSPLRGGTEAFF; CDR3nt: TGCGCCAGCAGCCCTCTACGGGGGGGGACTGAAGCTTTCTTT
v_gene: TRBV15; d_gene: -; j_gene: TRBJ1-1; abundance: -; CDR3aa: CATSRVAERENTEAFF; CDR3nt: TGTGCCACCAGCAGAGTGGCGGAGCGCGAGAACACTGAAGCTTTCTTT
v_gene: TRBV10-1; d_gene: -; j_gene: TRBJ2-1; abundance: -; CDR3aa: CASSGSLSSYNEQFF; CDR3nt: TGCGCCAGCAGTGGATCCTTGAGCTCCTACAATGAGCAGTTCTTC
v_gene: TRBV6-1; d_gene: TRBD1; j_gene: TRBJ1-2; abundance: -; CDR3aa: CASSEAGQGYGYTF; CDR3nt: TGTGCCAGCAGTGAAGCGGGACAGGGCTATGGCTACACCTTC
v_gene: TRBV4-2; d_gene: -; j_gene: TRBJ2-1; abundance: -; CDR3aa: CASSQDRLPTYNEQFF; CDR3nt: TGTGCCAGCAGCCAAGATCGACTACCCACCTACAATGAGCAGTTCTTC
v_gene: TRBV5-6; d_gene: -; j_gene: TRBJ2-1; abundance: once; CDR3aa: CASSLSGNEQFF; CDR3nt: TGTGCCAGCAGCTTATCCGGCAATGAGCAGTTCTTC
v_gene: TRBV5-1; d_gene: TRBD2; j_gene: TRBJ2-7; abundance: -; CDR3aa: CASSSTSGSSSYEQYF; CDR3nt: TGCGCCAGCAGCTCAACTAGCGGGAGTAGCTCCTACGAGCAGTACTTC
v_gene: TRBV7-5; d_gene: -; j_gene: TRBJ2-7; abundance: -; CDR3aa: CVRSKTSGFPREQYF; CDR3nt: TGTGTCAGAAGCAAGACTAGCGGATTCCCCAGGGAGCAGTACTTC
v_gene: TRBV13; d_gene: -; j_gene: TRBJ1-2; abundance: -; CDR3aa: CASSREPNGYTF; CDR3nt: TGTGCCAGCAGCAGAGAACCTAATGGCTACACCTTC
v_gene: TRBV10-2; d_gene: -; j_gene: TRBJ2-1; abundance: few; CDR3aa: CASSPGVYNEQFF; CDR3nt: TGCGCCAGCAGTCCGGGAGTGTACAATGAGCAGTTCTTC
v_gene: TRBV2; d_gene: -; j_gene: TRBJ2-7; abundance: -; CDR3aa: CASSEAQWRGGTYEQYF; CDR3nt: TGTGCCAGCAGTGAAGCGCAGTGGAGGGGCGGAACCTACGAGCAGTACTTC
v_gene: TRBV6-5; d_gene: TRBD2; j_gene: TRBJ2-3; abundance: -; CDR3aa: CASSCSGSPFTDTQYF; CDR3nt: TGTGCCAGCAGTTGTAGCGGGAGCCCCTTCACAGATACGCAGTATTTT
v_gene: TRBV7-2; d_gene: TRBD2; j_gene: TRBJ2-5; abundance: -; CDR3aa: CASSTRLAGYRETQYF; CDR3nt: TGTGCCAGCAGCACCCGACTAGCGGGGTACCGAGAGACCCAGTACTTC
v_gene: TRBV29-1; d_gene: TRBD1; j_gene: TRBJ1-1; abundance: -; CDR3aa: CSVVRQGSHTEAFF; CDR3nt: TGCAGCGTTGTTCGACAGGGGTCCCACACTGAAGCTTTCTTT
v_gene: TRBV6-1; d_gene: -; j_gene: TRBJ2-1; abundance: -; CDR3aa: CASSSDKVTYNEQFF; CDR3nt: TGTGCCAGCAGCTCCGACAAGGTTACCTACAATGAGCAGTTCTTC
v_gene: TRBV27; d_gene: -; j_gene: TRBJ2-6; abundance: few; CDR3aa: CASSLWPGANVLTF; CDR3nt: TGTGCCAGCAGTTTATGGCCTGGGGCCAACGTCCTGACTTTC
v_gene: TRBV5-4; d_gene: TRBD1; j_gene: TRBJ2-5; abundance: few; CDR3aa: CASSTDRVETQYF; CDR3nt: TGTGCCAGCAGCACGGACAGGGTGGAGACCCAGTACTTC
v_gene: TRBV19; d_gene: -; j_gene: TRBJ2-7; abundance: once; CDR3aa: CASSIGGLGRGSYEQYF; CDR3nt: TGTGCCAGTAGTATTGGGGGCCTCGGCAGAGGATCCTACGAGCAGTACTTC
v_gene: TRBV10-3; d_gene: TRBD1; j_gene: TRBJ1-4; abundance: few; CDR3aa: CATTQGTTNEKLFF; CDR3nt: TGTGCCACCACACAGGGGACAACTAATGAAAAACTGTTTTTT
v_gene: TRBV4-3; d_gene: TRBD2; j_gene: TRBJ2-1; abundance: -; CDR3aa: CASSQDQRERHEQFF; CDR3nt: TGCGCCAGCAGCCAAGACCAGCGGGAGAGACATGAGCAGTTCTTC
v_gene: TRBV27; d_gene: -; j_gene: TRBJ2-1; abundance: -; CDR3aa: CASSLSLRGYNEQFF; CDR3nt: TGTGCCAGCAGTTTATCGCTTCGAGGGTACAATGAGCAGTTCTTC
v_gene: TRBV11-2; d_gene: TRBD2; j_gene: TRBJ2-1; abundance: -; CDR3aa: CASGTSGRAGGSYNEQFF; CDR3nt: TGTGCCAGCGGGACTAGCGGGAGGGCGGGGGGCTCCTACAATGAGCAGTTCTTC
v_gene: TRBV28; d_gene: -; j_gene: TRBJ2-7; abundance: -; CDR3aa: CASSGGGNYEQYF; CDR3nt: TGTGCCAGCAGTGGGGGAGGTAACTACGAGCAGTACTTC
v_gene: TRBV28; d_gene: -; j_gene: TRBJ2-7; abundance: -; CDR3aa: CASGEREPREQYF; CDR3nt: TGTGCCAGCGGGGAGAGGGAGCCTCGCGAGCAGTACTTC
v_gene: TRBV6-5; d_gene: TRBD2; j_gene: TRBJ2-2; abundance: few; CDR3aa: CASTKGAGGRGELFF; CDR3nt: TGTGCCAGCACCAAAGGGGCGGGAGGAAGGGGGGAGCTGTTTTTT
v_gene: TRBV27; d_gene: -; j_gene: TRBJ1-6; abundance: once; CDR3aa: CASSSLGWERRNSPLHF; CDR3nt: TGTGCCAGCAGTTCCCTTGGGTGGGAGAGAAGGAATTCACCCCTCCACTTT
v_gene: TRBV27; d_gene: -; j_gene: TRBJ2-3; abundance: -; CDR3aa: CASSLRTVTDTQYF; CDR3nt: TGTGCCAGCAGTCTTCGGACAGTCACAGATACGCAGTATTTT
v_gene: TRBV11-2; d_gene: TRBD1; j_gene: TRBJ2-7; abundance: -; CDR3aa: CASSLGRTGDEQYF; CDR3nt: TGTGCCAGCAGCTTAGGAAGAACAGGGGACGAGCAGTACTTC
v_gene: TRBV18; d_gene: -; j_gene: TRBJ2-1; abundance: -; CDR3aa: CASSPPQGPPYNEQFF; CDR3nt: TGTGCCAGCTCACCCCCCCAGGGGCCCCCCTACAATGAGCAGTTCTTC
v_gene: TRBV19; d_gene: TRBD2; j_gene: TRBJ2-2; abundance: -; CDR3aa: CAVGLAGTGELFF; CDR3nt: TGTGCCGTGGGACTAGCTGGCACCGGGGAGCTGTTTTTT
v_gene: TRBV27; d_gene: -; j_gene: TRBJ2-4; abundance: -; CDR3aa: CASSKATTVAKNIQYF; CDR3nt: TGTGCCAGCAGCAAGGCAACTACGGTGGCCAAAAACATTCAGTACTTC
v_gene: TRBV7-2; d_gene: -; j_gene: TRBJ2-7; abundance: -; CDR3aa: CASSIAYRPRGLRADYEQYF; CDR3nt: TGTGCCAGCAGCATAGCGTACAGGCCGAGAGGACTACGGGCGGACTACGAGCAGTACTTC
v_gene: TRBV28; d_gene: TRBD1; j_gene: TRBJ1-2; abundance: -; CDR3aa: CASRLTGTYGYTF; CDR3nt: TGTGCCAGCAGGCTGACAGGGACCTATGGCTACACCTTC
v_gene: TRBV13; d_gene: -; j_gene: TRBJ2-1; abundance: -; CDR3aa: CASSPPRGYEQFF; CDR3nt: TGTGCCAGCAGCCCCCCTCGGGGGTATGAGCAGTTCTTC